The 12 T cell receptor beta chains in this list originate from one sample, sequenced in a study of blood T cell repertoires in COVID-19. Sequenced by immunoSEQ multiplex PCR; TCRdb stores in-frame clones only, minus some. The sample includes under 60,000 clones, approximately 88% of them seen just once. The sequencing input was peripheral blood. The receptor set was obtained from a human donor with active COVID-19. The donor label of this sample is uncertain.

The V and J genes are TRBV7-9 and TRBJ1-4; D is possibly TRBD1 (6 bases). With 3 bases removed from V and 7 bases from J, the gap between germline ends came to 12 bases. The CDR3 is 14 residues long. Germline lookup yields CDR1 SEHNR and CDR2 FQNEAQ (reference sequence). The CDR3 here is CASSFGQRGEKLFF. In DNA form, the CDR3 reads TGTGCCAGCAGCTTCGGACAGCGGGGTGAAAAACTGTTTTTT.

The CDR3 loop is CASSFTFAGGNEQFF. CDR3 sequence (DNA): TGTGCCAGCAGTTTCACCTTCGCAGGGGGGAATGAGCAGTTCTTC. This chain links TRBV6-5 with TRBJ2-1; weak D call: TRBD1 (7 bases). The CDR3 covers 15 residues. Germline V gives CDR1 MNHEY, CDR2 SVGAGI. Trimming took 4 bases from V and 7 from J, leaving 17 bases between them.

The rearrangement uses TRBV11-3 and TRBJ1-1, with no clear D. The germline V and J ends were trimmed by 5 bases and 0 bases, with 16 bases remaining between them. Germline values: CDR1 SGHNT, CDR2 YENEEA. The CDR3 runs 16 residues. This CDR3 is CASSGRPGSMNTEAFF. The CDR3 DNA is TGTGCCAGCAGCGGGAGGCCTGGGTCCATGAACACTGAAGCTTTCTTT.

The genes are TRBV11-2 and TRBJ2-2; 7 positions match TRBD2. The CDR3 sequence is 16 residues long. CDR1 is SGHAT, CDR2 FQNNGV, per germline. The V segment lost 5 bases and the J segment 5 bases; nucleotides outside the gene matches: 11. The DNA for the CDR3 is TGTGCCAGCAGCCACCCCGGCGGGGGAGGGACCGGGGAGCTGTTTTTT. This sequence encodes CASSHPGGGGTGELFF.

The CDR3 reads CASSSWQTPSYEQYF. CDR3 DNA: TGTGCCAGCAGCTCTTGGCAAACCCCCTCCTACGAGCAGTACTTC. The chain combines TRBV7-9 with TRBJ2-7; D is undetermined. Germline-derived CDR1 and CDR2 are SEHNR and FQNEAQ (reference sequence). This CDR3 has 15 amino acids. V was cut by 4 bases and J by 0 bases, with 13 bases left in between.

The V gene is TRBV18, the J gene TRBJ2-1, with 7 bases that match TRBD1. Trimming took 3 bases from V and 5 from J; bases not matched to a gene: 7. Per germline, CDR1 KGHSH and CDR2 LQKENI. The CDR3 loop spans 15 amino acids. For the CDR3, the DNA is TGTGCCAGCTCACCGAGGGACAGCTTCAACAATGAGCAGTTCTTC. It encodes CASSPRDSFNNEQFF. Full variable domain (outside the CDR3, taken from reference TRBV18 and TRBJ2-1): NAGVMQNPRHLVRRRGQEARLRCSPMKGHSHVYWYRQLPEEGLKFMVYLQKENIIDESGMPKERFSAEFPKEGPSILRIQQVVRGDSAAYFCASSPRDSFNNEQFFGPGTRLTVL.

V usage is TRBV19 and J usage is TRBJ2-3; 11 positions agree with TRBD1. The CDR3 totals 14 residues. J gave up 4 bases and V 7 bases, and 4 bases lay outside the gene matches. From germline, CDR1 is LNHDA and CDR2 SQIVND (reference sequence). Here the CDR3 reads CASNTGQGADTQYF. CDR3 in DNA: TGTGCCAGTAATACGGGACAGGGGGCAGATACGCAGTATTTT. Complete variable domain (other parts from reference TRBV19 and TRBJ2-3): DGGITQSPKYLFRKEGQNVTLSCEQNLNHDAMYWYRQDPGQGLRLIYYSQIVNDFQKGDIAEGYSVSREKKESFPLTVTSAQKNPTAFYLCASNTGQGADTQYFGPGTRLTVL.

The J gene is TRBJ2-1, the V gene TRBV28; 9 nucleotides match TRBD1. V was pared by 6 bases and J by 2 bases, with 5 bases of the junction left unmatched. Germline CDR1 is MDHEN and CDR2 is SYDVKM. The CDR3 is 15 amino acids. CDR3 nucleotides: TGTGCCAGCAGCCCCGGGACAGGGACCTACAATGAGCAGTTCTTC. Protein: CASSPGTGTYNEQFF. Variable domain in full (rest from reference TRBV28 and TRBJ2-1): DVKVTQSSRYLVKRTGEKVFLECVQDMDHENMFWYRQDPGLGLRLIYFSYDVKMKEKGDIPEGYSVSREKKERFSLILESASTNQTSMYLCASSPGTGTYNEQFFGPGTRLTVL.

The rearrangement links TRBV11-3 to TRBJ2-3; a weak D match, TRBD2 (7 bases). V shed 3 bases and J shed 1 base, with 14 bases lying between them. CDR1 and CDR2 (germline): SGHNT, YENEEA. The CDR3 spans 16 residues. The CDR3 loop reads CASSFYGGLGTDTQYF. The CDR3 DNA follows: TGTGCCAGCAGCTTTTACGGGGGGCTGGGCACAGATACGCAGTATTTT.

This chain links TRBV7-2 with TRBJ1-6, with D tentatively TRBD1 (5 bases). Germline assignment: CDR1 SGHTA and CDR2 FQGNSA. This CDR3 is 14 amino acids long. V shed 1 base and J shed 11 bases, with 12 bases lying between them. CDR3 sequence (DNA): TGTGCCAGCAGCTTAGGGGGGGTTAGTGCACCCCTCCACTTT. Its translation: CASSLGGVSAPLHF.

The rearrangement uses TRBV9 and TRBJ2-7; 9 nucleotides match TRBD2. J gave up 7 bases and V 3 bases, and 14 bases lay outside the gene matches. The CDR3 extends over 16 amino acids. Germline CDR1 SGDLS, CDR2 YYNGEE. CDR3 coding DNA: TGTGCCAGCAGCGGACGCGGAGCGGGAGGATTTGGGGAGCAGTACTTC. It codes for CASSGRGAGGFGEQYF.

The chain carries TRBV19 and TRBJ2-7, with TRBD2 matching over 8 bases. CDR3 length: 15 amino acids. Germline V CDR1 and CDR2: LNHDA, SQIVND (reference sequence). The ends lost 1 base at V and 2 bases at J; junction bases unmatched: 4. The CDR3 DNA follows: TGTGCCAGTAGTATAGGCCCAGCGGGAGCCTACGAGCAGTACTTC. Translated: CASSIGPAGAYEQYF.